Given below is one T cell receptor (beta chain) in context. These data belong to a study of blood T cell repertoires in COVID-19. Study-level information: The United States, Italy and Spain supplied acute and convalescent COVID-19 samples. Sources were T cells, B-cell-depleted T cells, or PBMCs; the material itself was cDNA or gDNA.

In the original analysis: Estimation of nucleated cell counts relied on the amplification of reference gene primers. Sequencing was performed with immunoSEQ multiplex PCR; in TCRdb, only in-frame clones are kept and a portion is missing. V and J calls and clone size are as listed in that table; D and trimming were resolved from the DNA. Of tens of thousands of clones detected, about nine tenths appear once; the ten largest clones hold around 0.43%. J gave up 7 bases and V 4 bases, and 6 bases lay outside the gene matches. Germline V gene data show CDR1 as SGHTA and CDR2 as FQGNSA. This CDR3 has 13 amino acids.

The receptor comes from a human donor in a cohort sampled during active COVID-19. Material: peripheral blood. The chain links TRBV7-2 to TRBJ1-1, with 7 bases lining up with TRBD1. The CDR3 DNA reads as TGTGCCAGCAGCTACGGGACAGCCCTTGAAGCTTTCTTT. Its translation is CASSYGTALEAFF.